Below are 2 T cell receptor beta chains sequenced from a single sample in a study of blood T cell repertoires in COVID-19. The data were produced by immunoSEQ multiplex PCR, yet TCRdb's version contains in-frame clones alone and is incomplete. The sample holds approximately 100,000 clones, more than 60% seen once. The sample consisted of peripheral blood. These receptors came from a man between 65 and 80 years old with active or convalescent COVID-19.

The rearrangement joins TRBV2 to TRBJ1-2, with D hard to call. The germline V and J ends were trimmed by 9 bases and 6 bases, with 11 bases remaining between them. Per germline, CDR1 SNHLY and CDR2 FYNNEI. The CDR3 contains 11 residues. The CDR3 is CASTREHGYTF. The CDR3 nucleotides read TGTGCCAGTACCCGGGAACATGGCTACACCTTC.

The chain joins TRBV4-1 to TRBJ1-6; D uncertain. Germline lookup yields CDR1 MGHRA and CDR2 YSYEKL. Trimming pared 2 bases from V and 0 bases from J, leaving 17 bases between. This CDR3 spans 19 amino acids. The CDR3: CASSQHGSLLSSYNSPLHF. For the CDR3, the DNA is TGCGCCAGCAGCCAACACGGGTCTTTATTAAGCTCCTATAATTCACCCCTCCACTTT.